These T cell receptor beta chains were read from a single sample in a study of blood T cell repertoires in COVID-19. Data came from immunoSEQ multiplex PCR; TCRdb stores just in-frame clones and leaves some out. This sample carries about 61,000 clones, around four fifths of them seen once, and the ten largest clones take less than 6.5%. The sequenced sample consisted of peripheral blood. The receptors stem from a man in his 70s with acute or convalescent COVID-19. Each CDR3 is given with its conserved first and last residue. D genes are given only for firm matches. Clone size, where shown, is once, few, many, or a class for clones that have expanded.

D gene	V gene	J gene	clone size	CDR3 protein	CDR3 DNA
TRBD1	TRBV28	TRBJ1-2	NA	CASSLRTGGLSYTF	TGTGCCAGCAGCCTACGGACAGGGGGACTCAGCTACACCTTC
TRBD2	TRBV29-1	TRBJ2-3	NA	CSVEASGSTDTQYF	TGCAGCGTTGAGGCTAGCGGGAGCACAGATACGCAGTATTTT
NA	TRBV19	TRBJ1-2	NA	CASSIASGYGYTF	TGTGCCAGTAGTATCGCATCGGGCTATGGCTACACCTTC
NA	TRBV12-3/TRBV12-4	TRBJ1-5	NA	CASTGQPNQPQHF	TGTGCCAGCACCGGACAGCCGAATCAGCCCCAGCATTTT
TRBD1	TRBV9	TRBJ2-3	NA	CASSGRGHPDTQYF	TGTGCCAGCAGCGGCAGGGGGCACCCAGATACGCAGTATTTT
NA	TRBV18	TRBJ2-1	NA	CASSPRRDEQFF	TGTGCCAGCTCCCCCAGGCGGGATGAGCAGTTCTTC
NA	TRBV18	TRBJ2-2	NA	CASSQRTGGANTGELFF	TGTGCCAGCTCACAAAGGACGGGGGGCGCGAACACCGGGGAGCTGTTTTTT
TRBD1	TRBV5-1	TRBJ1-1	NA	CASSTGANTEAFF	TGCGCCAGCAGCACAGGGGCGAACACTGAAGCTTTCTTT
TRBD1	TRBV5-1	TRBJ1-2	once	CASSMDRVDGYTF	TGCGCCAGCAGCATGGACAGGGTAGATGGCTACACCTTC
TRBD1	TRBV6-1	TRBJ1-2	NA	CASRRTGDNYGYTF	TGTGCCAGCAGAAGGACAGGGGATAACTATGGCTACACCTTC
NA	TRBV9	TRBJ2-3	NA	CASSFGLRTDTQYF	TGTGCCAGCAGCTTCGGACTGCGCACAGATACGCAGTATTTT
NA	TRBV5-1	TRBJ1-4	NA	CASSLGSGEKLFF	TGCGCCAGCAGCTTGGGGTCGGGTGAAAAACTGTTTTTT
NA	TRBV3-1/TRBV3-2	TRBJ2-2	once	CASSSQGPGELFF	TGTGCCAGCAGCTCACAGGGACCCGGGGAGCTGTTTTTT
NA	TRBV5-5	TRBJ2-1	NA	CASSLAGAGSYNEQFF	TGTGCCAGCAGCTTGGCTGGGGCAGGGTCCTACAATGAGCAGTTCTTC
TRBD1	TRBV12-5	TRBJ2-5	NA	CASGAGTGGLRETQYF	TGTGCTAGTGGCGCCGGGACAGGGGGATTACGAGAGACCCAGTACTTC
TRBD1	TRBV15	TRBJ2-2	NA	CATSRDRGRTGELFF	TGTGCCACCAGCAGAGACAGGGGGCGGACCGGGGAGCTGTTTTTT
NA	TRBV6-1	TRBJ2-1	NA	CASSEGERAYNEQFF	TGTGCCAGCAGTGAAGGAGAGCGGGCGTACAATGAGCAGTTCTTC
TRBD1	TRBV19	TRBJ2-3	NA	CASSYRRGRGTDTQYF	TGTGCCAGTAGTTACCGAAGGGGGCGAGGCACAGATACGCAGTATTTT
NA	TRBV28	TRBJ1-2	NA	CASSLVRGVKANYGYTF	TGTGCCAGCAGTTTAGTTCGGGGGGTTAAAGCTAACTATGGCTACACCTTC
TRBD1	TRBV5-1	TRBJ2-3	NA	CASSSDRVDTDTQYF	TGCGCCAGCAGCTCGGACAGGGTTGATACAGATACGCAGTATTTT
NA	TRBV6-5	TRBJ1-1	NA	CASSYSQGLLRTEAFF	TGTGCCAGCAGTTACTCACAGGGTCTCCTGAGGACTGAAGCTTTCTTT
NA	TRBV6-5	TRBJ1-6	once	CASKAGTYNSPLHF	TGTGCCAGCAAGGCCGGGACCTATAATTCACCCCTCCACTTT
TRBD2	TRBV7-6	TRBJ2-3	NA	CASSPFGTSGGADTQYF	TGTGCCAGCAGTCCCTTCGGGACTAGCGGGGGCGCAGATACGCAGTATTTT
NA	TRBV9	TRBJ1-3	NA	CASSTQTARSGNTIYF	TGTGCCAGCAGCACCCAGACAGCCCGCTCTGGAAACACCATATATTTT
NA	TRBV7-2	TRBJ1-1	NA	CASSQGIMNTEAFF	TGTGCCAGCAGCCAGGGTATCATGAACACTGAAGCTTTCTTT
TRBD2	TRBV5-4	TRBJ2-7	few	CASSLEILAGAREQYF	TGTGCCAGCAGCTTGGAAATACTAGCGGGGGCTCGCGAGCAGTACTTC
TRBD1	TRBV9	TRBJ2-5	NA	CASSPTGGQETQYF	TGTGCCAGCAGCCCCACAGGGGGCCAAGAGACCCAGTACTTC
TRBD2	TRBV29-1	TRBJ2-1	NA	CSVARTSGGYYNEQFF	TGCAGCGTAGCCCGGACTAGCGGGGGGTATTACAATGAGCAGTTCTTC
NA	TRBV4-1	TRBJ1-1	once	CASSQDPRTAWGTEAFF	TGCGCCAGCAGCCAAGATCCCCGGACAGCTTGGGGCACTGAAGCTTTCTTT
TRBD2	TRBV27	TRBJ2-1	few	CASSLPPRGGYSYNEQFF	TGTGCCAGCAGTTTGCCCCCGCGGGGGGGGTACTCCTACAATGAGCAGTTCTTC
TRBD1	TRBV2	TRBJ2-2	NA	CASTFRDRGQRLFF	TGTGCCAGCACCTTCCGGGACAGGGGGCAGAGGCTGTTTTTT
TRBD1	TRBV27	TRBJ1-1	NA	CASSFGQGVTEAFF	TGTGCCAGCAGTTTTGGGCAGGGGGTGACTGAAGCTTTCTTT
NA	TRBV5-1	TRBJ2-3	NA	CASSVTAPGTDTQYF	TGCGCCAGCAGCGTGACAGCCCCAGGCACAGATACGCAGTATTTT
NA	TRBV3-1/TRBV3-2	TRBJ2-5	NA	CASSHPGETQYF	TGTGCCAGCAGCCATCCCGGGGAGACCCAGTACTTC
NA	TRBV5-6	TRBJ1-4	NA	CASSSGQPNEKLFF	TGTGCCAGCAGCTCCGGACAGCCTAATGAAAAACTGTTTTTT
TRBD1	TRBV7-9	TRBJ1-6	few	CASSFGWSGGSSYNSPLHF	TGTGCCAGCAGCTTCGGGTGGTCAGGGGGTAGCTCCTATAATTCACCCCTCCACTTT
TRBD2	TRBV2	TRBJ2-2	NA	CASSRGLAGGDGELFF	TGTGCCAGCAGCCGGGGACTAGCGGGGGGAGACGGGGAGCTGTTTTTT
NA	TRBV5-1	TRBJ2-6	NA	CASSLSRPQMAGANVLTF	TGCGCCAGCAGCCTCTCGAGGCCTCAGATGGCTGGGGCCAACGTCCTGACTTTC
NA	TRBV29-1	TRBJ2-5	NA	CSASDAPGETQYF	TGCAGCGCCTCGGACGCCCCGGGGGAGACCCAGTACTTC
TRBD1	TRBV6-5	TRBJ1-1	NA	CASSYGDRGDTEAFF	TGTGCCAGCAGTTACGGGGACAGGGGTGACACTGAAGCTTTCTTT
NA	TRBV5-1	TRBJ1-2	once	CASSLGGNYGYTF	TGCGCCAGCAGCTTGGGCGGGAACTATGGCTACACCTTC
TRBD1	TRBV5-1	TRBJ1-5	NA	CASSPGTGDGQPQHF	TGCGCCAGCAGCCCCGGGACAGGGGACGGTCAGCCCCAGCATTTT
NA	TRBV12-3/TRBV12-4	TRBJ1-3	NA	CASRNSGGNTIYF	TGTGCCAGCAGGAATTCCGGAGGGAACACCATATATTTT
TRBD2	TRBV5-4	TRBJ2-3	NA	CASSLALAGSTDTQYF	TGTGCCAGCAGCTTGGCACTAGCGGGGAGCACAGATACGCAGTATTTT
TRBD2	TRBV6-1	TRBJ2-1	NA	CASSDRWISGVHEQFF	TGTGCCAGCAGTGACAGGTGGATTAGCGGGGTCCATGAGCAGTTCTTC